The 15 T cell receptor beta chains given below trace back to one sample, sequenced in a study of blood T cell repertoires in COVID-19. Here immunoSEQ multiplex PCR was the method, and the copy in TCRdb shows in-frame clones only, minus some. This sample has under 450,000 clones, with around 87% found just once. The sequencing input was PBMCs or T cells enriched from blood (not recorded which). These receptor sequences come from a man aged 25 to 40 who had recovered from COVID-19.

This clone was detected once. The chain links TRBV3-1 (or the pseudogene TRBV3-2) to TRBJ2-7; 12 positions agree with TRBD1. J gave up 6 bases and V 5 bases, and 5 bases lay outside the gene matches. From germline, CDR1 is LGHDT and CDR2 YNNKEL (reference sequence). The length of the CDR3 is 14 residues. CDR3 coding DNA: TGTGCCAGCAGCAGGGGACAGGGGGCCATCGAGCAGTACTTC. Its protein product is CASSRGQGAIEQYF.

The J gene is TRBJ1-2, the V gene TRBV4-3; D not resolved. The CDR3 length is 15 residues. From germline, CDR1 is LGHNA and CDR2 YSLEER. Trimming took 0 bases from V and 2 from J, leaving 10 bases between them. The CDR3 protein is CASSQELGGNYGYTF. In DNA form, the CDR3 reads TGCGCCAGCAGCCAAGAATTAGGCGGGAACTATGGCTACACCTTC.

The chain combines TRBV2 with TRBJ2-5; 9 bases match TRBD2. In germline, CDR1 is SNHLY, CDR2 FYNNEI. The V segment lost 7 bases and the J segment 2 bases; nucleotides outside the gene matches: 5. The CDR3 consists of 14 residues. Written as DNA, the CDR3 is TGTGCCAGCACCAAGCGGGGGGCTCAAGAGACCCAGTACTTC. Encoded protein: CASTKRGAQETQYF.

The CDR3 DNA reads as TGTGCCAGTAGTTTGGGACAGGGTCGAAGAGAGACCCAGTACTTC. It specifies CASSLGQGRRETQYF. The chain couples TRBV19 to TRBJ2-5, with TRBD1 matching over 9 bases. The junction had 8 bases not matched to a gene; V was cut back by 5 bases and J by 4 bases. This CDR3 contains 15 residues. Germline V CDR1 and CDR2: LNHDA, SQIVND (reference sequence).

J is TRBJ1-5 and V is TRBV5-1; 7 nucleotides line up with TRBD1. Germline CDR1 SGHRS, CDR2 YFSETQ. Trimming took 4 bases from V and 5 from J; bases not matched to a gene: 9. This CDR3 has 15 amino acids. DNA for the CDR3: TGCGCCAGCAGCCCCCAGGGGGTAAAAGATCAGCCCCAGCATTTT. Encoded protein: CASSPQGVKDQPQHF.

The chain carries TRBV4-1 and TRBJ2-7; 11 bases map to TRBD2. The CDR3 covers 16 residues. With 1 base clipped from V and 2 bases from J, the junction kept 4 bases outside the gene matches. Germline CDR1 MGHRA, CDR2 YSYEKL. The CDR3 sequence is CASSQGVAGGPYEQYF. The CDR3 nucleotides read TGCGCCAGCAGCCAAGGGGTAGCGGGGGGGCCCTACGAGCAGTACTTC.

This clone appeared a single time. The same CDR3 also results from other DNA sequences found in this sample. V gene TRBV3-1 (or the pseudogene TRBV3-2) combines with J gene TRBJ1-3; D uncertain. The V gene's germline CDR1 is LGHDT and CDR2 YNNKEL (reference sequence). V was shortened by 1 base and J by 0 bases, with 7 bases between the two germline ends. The CDR3 has 15 amino acids. The DNA of the CDR3 is TGTGCCAGCAGCCAAGGGGCAGGCTCTGGAAACACCATATATTTT. This gives the protein CASSQGAGSGNTIYF.

On this clone itself: Relative to the germline gene, one junction end is altered; a read error may explain this. J is TRBJ2-1 and V is TRBV7-9; D might be TRBD1 (5 bases). This CDR3 contains 14 residues. Germline CDR1 and CDR2: SEHNR and FQNEAQ (reference sequence). CDR3 sequence (DNA): TGTGCCAGCAGCTTATTAGGGGCCGGCAATCAGCAGTTCTTC. Translation: CASSLLGAGNQQFF.

V is TRBV7-6 and J is TRBJ2-1, with D perhaps TRBD2 (5 bases). CDR3 length: 14 residues. Trimming stripped 1 base from V and 6 bases from J, with 10 bases between. The germline CDR1 and CDR2 sequences are SGHVS and FNYEAQ. The CDR3 region has the DNA TGTGCCAGCAGCTTAGAGGCTAGCAGCAATGAGCAGTTCTTC. Its protein is CASSLEASSNEQFF.

The chain uses TRBV2 and TRBJ2-1; no firm D call. Trimming cost V 1 base and J 4 bases, with 20 bases left between them. Germline CDR1 reads SNHLY; CDR2 reads FYNNEI. The CDR3 covers 18 residues. Here the CDR3 DNA reads TGTGCCAGCAGTGAAGTTTTGGGCAGCCCCACAATTTACAATGAGCAGTTCTTC. Translating gives CASSEVLGSPTIYNEQFF.

The chain couples TRBV6-5 to TRBJ1-4; D may be TRBD1 (6 bases). This CDR3 region has 15 residues. The V end was cut by 3 bases, the J end by 4 bases, with 12 bases between. Looked up from germline, CDR1 is MNHEY and CDR2 is SVGAGI. The CDR3: CASSYGSGVNEKLFF. The CDR3 region has the DNA TGTGCCAGCAGTTATGGTTCAGGGGTTAATGAAAAACTGTTTTTT.

The chain employs TRBV7-9 and TRBJ2-2; D is perhaps TRBD1 (7 bases). The CDR3 consists of 17 residues. Germline lookup yields CDR1 SEHNR and CDR2 FQNEAQ (reference sequence). Between the trimmed V and J ends, which lost 2 bases and 2 bases, there was a span of 15 bases. CDR3 residues: CASSLMRDSLNTGELFF. In DNA form, the CDR3 reads TGTGCCAGCAGCTTAATGCGGGACAGTCTCAACACCGGGGAGCTGTTTTTT.

V usage is TRBV3-1 (or the pseudogene TRBV3-2) and J usage is TRBJ2-5; 10 bases fit TRBD1. The V and J ends lost 6 bases and 4 bases, in that order; junction bases with no gene match: 5. The CDR3 length is 14 residues. CDR1 is LGHDT and CDR2 is YNNKEL in the germline V gene (reference sequence). CDR3 region: CASSSGTGVETQYF. The CDR3 nucleotides read TGTGCCAGCAGTTCCGGGACAGGGGTAGAGACCCAGTACTTC.

V is TRBV7-7 and J is TRBJ2-7; D perhaps matches TRBD1 (5 bases). Per the germline V gene, CDR1 is SSHAT and CDR2 is FNYEAQ (reference sequence). This CDR3 comprises 13 residues. Between the trimmed V and J ends, which lost 1 base and 8 bases, there was a span of 12 bases. The CDR3 DNA reads as TGTGCCAGCAGCTTAGATTGGGGCACCCAGCAGTACTTC. Its translation: CASSLDWGTQQYF.

V usage is TRBV6-6 and J usage is TRBJ2-1, with 10 nucleotides matching TRBD1. The trim removed 0 bases at V and 9 bases at J, leaving 8 bases unmatched. Germline-derived CDR1 and CDR2 are MNHNY and SVGAGI (reference sequence). The CDR3 length is 16 residues. The chain's CDR3 is CASSYSRQGAGSEQFF. The CDR3 bases are TGTGCCAGCAGTTACTCGAGACAGGGGGCTGGGAGTGAGCAGTTCTTC.